This TCR beta chain comes out of a study of cytomegalovirus exposure and HLA in healthy donors. Across the study: It was reported in a later analysis that the same platform had been used for the 100 to 150 validation repertoires as for the 550 to 700 first-cohort repertoires.

This clone was seen once. Its specificity is unknown. Study-wide findings and caveats: Through in vitro validation, three CMV-associated chains were shown to be specific for CMV antigens. TCR sequences were mostly rare, though some public TCRs occurred in many donors.

This CDR3 spans 15 amino acids. Trimming at V came to 5 bases and at J to 0 bases, leaving 7 bases not matched to a gene. Germline V gives CDR1 GTSNPN, CDR2 SVGIG (reference sequence). Sequenced by immunoSEQ multiplex PCR; TCRdb stores in-frame clones only, minus some. Of 150,000 to 200,000 clones listed, less than 85% are singletons. It was the 120-subject validation cohort, separate from the roughly 700-subject first cohort, to which the donors belonged. The receptor was derived from a man younger than 35 in good health and CMV-seropositive. This chain connects TRBV30 to TRBJ2-5; 9 positions match TRBD1. Sequenced material: PBMCs. Written as DNA, the CDR3 is TGTGCCTGGGGGGCGGGACAGGGCTACCAAGAGACCCAGTACTTC. Translating it yields CAWGAGQGYQETQYF.